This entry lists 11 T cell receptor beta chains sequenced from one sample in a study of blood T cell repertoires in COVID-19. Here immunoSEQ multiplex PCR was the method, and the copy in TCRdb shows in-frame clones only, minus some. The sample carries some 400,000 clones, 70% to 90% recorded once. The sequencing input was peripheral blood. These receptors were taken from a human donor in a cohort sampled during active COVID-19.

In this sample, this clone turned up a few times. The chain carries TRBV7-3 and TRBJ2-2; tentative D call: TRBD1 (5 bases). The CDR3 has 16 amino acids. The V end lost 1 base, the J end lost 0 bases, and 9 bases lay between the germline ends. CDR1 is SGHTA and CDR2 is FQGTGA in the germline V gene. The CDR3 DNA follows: TGTGCCAGCAGCTTAAGTGGGGCGGCGAACACCGGGGAGCTGTTTTTT. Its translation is CASSLSGAANTGELFF.

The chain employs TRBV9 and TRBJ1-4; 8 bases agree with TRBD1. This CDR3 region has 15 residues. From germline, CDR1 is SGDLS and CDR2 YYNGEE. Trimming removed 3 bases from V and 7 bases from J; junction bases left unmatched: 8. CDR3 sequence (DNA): TGTGCCAGCAGCGGCACCGGGACAGGACCTGAAAAACTGTTTTTT. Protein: CASSGTGTGPEKLFF.

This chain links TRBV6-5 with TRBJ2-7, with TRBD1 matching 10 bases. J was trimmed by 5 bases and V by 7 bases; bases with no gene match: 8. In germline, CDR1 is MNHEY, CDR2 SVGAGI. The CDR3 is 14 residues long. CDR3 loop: CASTKTGGRNEQYF. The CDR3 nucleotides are TGTGCCAGCACAAAGACAGGGGGCAGGAACGAGCAGTACTTC.

DNA for the CDR3: TGTGCCAGCAGTGAAGCTTGGGCGTTGGGCTATGGCTACACCTTC. Amino acids: CASSEAWALGYGYTF. The rearrangement joins TRBV6-1 to TRBJ1-2; D is unclear. Germline CDR1 is MNHNS and CDR2 is SASEGT. The CDR3 extends over 15 amino acids. V was clipped by 0 bases and J by 4 bases, with 12 bases between them.

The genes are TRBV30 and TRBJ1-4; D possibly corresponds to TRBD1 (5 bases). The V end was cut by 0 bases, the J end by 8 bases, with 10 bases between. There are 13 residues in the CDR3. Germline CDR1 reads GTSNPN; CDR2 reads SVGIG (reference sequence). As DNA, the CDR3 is TGTGCCTGGAGTGTACCTGGGGGGGAAAAACTGTTTTTT. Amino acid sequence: CAWSVPGGEKLFF.

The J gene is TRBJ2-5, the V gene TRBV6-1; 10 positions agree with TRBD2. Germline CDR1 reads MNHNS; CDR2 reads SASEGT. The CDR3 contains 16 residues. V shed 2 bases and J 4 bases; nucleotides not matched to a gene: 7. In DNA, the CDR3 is TGTGCCAGCAGTGAAACAACCCTAGCGGGAGCAGAGACCCAGTACTTC. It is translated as CASSETTLAGAETQYF.

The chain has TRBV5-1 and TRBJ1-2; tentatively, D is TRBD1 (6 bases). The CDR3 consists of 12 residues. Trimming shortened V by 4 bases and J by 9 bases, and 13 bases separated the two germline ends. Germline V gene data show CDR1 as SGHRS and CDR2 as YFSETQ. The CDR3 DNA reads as TGCGCCAGCAGCGGGGACATGGAGAGCTACACCTTC. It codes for CASSGDMESYTF.

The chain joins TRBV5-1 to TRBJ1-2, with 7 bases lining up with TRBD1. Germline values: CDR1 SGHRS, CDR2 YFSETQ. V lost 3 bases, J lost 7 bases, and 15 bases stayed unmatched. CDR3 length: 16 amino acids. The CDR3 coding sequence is TGCGCCAGCAGCTCAGGAATTCAGGGGGAGGCCGGTGGCTACACCTTC. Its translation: CASSSGIQGEAGGYTF.

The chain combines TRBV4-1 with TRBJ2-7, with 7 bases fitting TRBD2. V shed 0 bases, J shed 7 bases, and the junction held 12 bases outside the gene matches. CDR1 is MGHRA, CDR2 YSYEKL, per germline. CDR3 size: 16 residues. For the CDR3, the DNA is TGCGCCAGCAGCCAAGAGGGGGAGGGACTCGGACGGGAGCAGTACTTC. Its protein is CASSQEGEGLGREQYF.

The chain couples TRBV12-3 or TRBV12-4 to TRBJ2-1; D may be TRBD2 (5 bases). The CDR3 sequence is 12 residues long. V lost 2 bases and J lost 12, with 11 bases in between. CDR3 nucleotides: TGTGCCAGCAGTTTAAGGGTGGGGAGGCAGTTCTTC. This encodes CASSLRVGRQFF.

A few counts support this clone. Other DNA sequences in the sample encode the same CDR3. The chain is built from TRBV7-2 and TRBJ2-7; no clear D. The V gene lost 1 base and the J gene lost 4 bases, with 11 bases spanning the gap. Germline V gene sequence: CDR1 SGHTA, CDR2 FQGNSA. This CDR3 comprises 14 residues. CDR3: CASSLGGASYEQYF. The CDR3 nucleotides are TGTGCCAGCAGCTTAGGAGGAGCGTCGTACGAGCAGTACTTC.